A single sample gave rise to the 10 T cell receptor beta chains below, sequenced in a study of CD8+CD57+ T cells in acquired aplastic anemia. TCR beta VDJ and CDR3 profiles were obtained from a genomic DNA template. TCRdb processed the reads anew with MiXCR; each CDR3 protein has one entry. The table shows about 200,000 distinct CDR3 sequences, with less than 60% occurring only once. It was patients with CD8+CD57+ cell expansion by flow cytometry who were chosen for sequencing. The sequenced sample was sorted CD4+, CD8+, or CD8+CD57+ T cells (not recorded which) from PBMCs. All receptors come from a human donor with aplastic anemia.

Notes on this clonotype: Germline and junction disagree at one end, which may indicate a read error. The chain links TRBV5-1 to TRBJ1-1; no definite D call. The CDR3 runs to 12 residues. In germline, CDR1 is SGHRS, CDR2 YFSETQ. This chain's CDR3 is CASSLDGSEAFF. The CDR3 nucleotides read TGTGCCAGCAGCCTAGACGGGAGCGAAGCTTTCTTT.

The chain couples TRBV9 to TRBJ2-5, with TRBD1 identical over 7 bases. This CDR3 has 18 residues. With 3 bases clipped from V and 4 bases from J, the junction kept 18 bases outside the gene matches. CDR1 and CDR2 from the germline V gene are SGDLS and YYNGEE. DNA of the CDR3: TGTGCCAGCAGCGAGGACTCACCCAAAGGGGGCCGGGGAGAGACCCAGTACTTC. Protein: CASSEDSPKGGRGETQYF.

The chain combines TRBV29-1 with TRBJ2-7; TRBD1 aligns across 11 bases. The CDR3 contains 14 residues. Germline loops: CDR1 SQVTM, CDR2 ANQGSEA. With 7 bases clipped from V and 3 bases from J, the junction kept 8 bases outside the gene matches. This CDR3 is CSARTGGPLYEQYF. The CDR3 DNA follows: TGCAGCGCAAGGACAGGGGGCCCCCTCTACGAGCAGTACTTC.

About this clonotype itself: The junction and the germline gene differ at one end; a read error may be behind it. The chain recombines TRBV5-1 with TRBJ2-7; 7 bases agree with TRBD1. This CDR3 is 14 amino acids long. The germline V gene encodes CDR1 SGHRS and CDR2 YFSETQ. CDR3 protein: CASSHSRGSYEQYF. The DNA of the CDR3 is TGTGCCAGCAGCCACTCCAGGGGGTCCTACGAGCAGTACTTC. Complete variable domain (other parts from reference TRBV5-1 and TRBJ2-7): KAGVTQTPRYLIKTRGQQVTLSCSPISGHRSVSWYQQTPGQGLQFLFEYFSETQRNKGNFPGRFSGRQFSNSRSEMNVSTLELGDSALYLCASSHSRGSYEQYFGPGTRLTVT.

V usage is TRBV20-1 and J usage is TRBJ2-5, with D possibly being TRBD1 (5 bases). V was cut by 3 bases and J by 1 base, with 12 bases left in between. CDR3 length equals 14 residues. Germline CDR1 DFQATT, CDR2 SNEGSKA (reference sequence). The CDR3 sequence is CSASLPGLQETQYF. CDR3 in DNA: TGCAGTGCTAGTCTGCCAGGGCTCCAAGAGACCCAGTACTTC.

J is TRBJ2-3 and V is TRBV7-3, with TRBD2 identical over 7 bases. With V trimmed by 5 bases and J by 5 bases, 16 bases remained unmatched. Germline values: CDR1 SGHTA, CDR2 FQGTGA. The CDR3 loop spans 17 amino acids. In DNA, the CDR3 is TGTGCCAGCAGCGGTCCACCGGGGAGCGGGGTAAGAGATACGCAGTATTTT. This codes for CASSGPPGSGVRDTQYF. Based on the CDR3 plus reference TRBV7-3 and TRBJ2-3, the full variable domain is GAGVSQTPSNKVTEKGKYVELRCDPISGHTALYWYRQSLGQGPEFLIYFQGTGAADDSGLPNDRFFAVRPEGSVSTLKIQRTERGDSAVYLCASSGPPGSGVRDTQYFGPGTRLTVL.

This clonotype was detected many times. The CDR3 nucleotides are TGTGCCAGCAGCTGGGACAGGGCAAAGGAGCAGTTCTTC. Translating gives CASSWDRAKEQFF. V is TRBV7-9 and J is TRBJ2-1, with 9 bases that match TRBD1. CDR1 and CDR2 from the germline V gene are SEHNR and FQNEAQ (reference sequence). J lost 10 bases, V lost 4 bases, and 5 bases had no gene match. The CDR3 totals 13 residues.

The chain links TRBV2 to TRBJ1-6, with D unresolved. V gave up 5 bases and J gave up 5 bases, with 4 bases separating them. The CDR3 covers 12 residues. From germline, CDR1 is SNHLY and CDR2 FYNNEI. DNA for the CDR3: TGTGCCAGCAGTACGCATAATTCACCCCTCCACTTT. This encodes CASSTHNSPLHF.

The chain uses TRBV19 and TRBJ1-2; 9 bases match TRBD1. Germline CDR1 reads LNHDA; CDR2 reads SQIVND (reference sequence). V shed 10 bases, J shed 3 bases, and the junction held 12 bases outside the gene matches. The CDR3 length is 15 residues. CDR3: CANGQGTLTDYGYTF. CDR3 DNA: TGTGCCAACGGACAGGGGACCCTTACGGACTATGGCTACACCTTC.

This clonotype was detected a few times. This chain connects TRBV7-6 to TRBJ2-7, with TRBD2 matching over 9 bases. V lost 3 bases and J lost 5; bases outside the gene matches: 5. This CDR3 spans 14 amino acids. Germline V gives CDR1 SGHVS, CDR2 FNYEAQ. The CDR3 nucleotides read TGTGCCAGCAGCTTTGCGGGGGGGCCCAACGAGCAGTACTTC. This gives the protein CASSFAGGPNEQYF.